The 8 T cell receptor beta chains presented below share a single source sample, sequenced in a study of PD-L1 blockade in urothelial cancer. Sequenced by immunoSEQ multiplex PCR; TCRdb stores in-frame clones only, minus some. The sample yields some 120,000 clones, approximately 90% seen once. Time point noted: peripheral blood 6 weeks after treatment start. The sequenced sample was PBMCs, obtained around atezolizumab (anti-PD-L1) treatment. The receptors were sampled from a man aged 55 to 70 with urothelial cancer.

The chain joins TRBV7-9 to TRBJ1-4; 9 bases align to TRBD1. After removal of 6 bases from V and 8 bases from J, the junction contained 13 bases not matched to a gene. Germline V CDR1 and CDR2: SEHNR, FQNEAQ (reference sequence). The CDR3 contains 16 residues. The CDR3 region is CASSRYGQGREEKLFF. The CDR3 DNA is TGTGCCAGCAGTCGATATGGACAGGGGCGAGAGGAAAAACTGTTTTTT.

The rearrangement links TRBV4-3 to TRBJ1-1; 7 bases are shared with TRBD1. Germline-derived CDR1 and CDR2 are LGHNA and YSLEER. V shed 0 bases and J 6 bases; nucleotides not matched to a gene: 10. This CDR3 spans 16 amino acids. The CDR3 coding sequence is TGCGCCAGCAGCCAAGATCGGAAGGGGGCGACGTCTGAAGCTTTCTTT. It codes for CASSQDRKGATSEAFF.

The CDR3 protein is CASSPTDRGIQPQHF. The DNA of the CDR3 is TGTGCCAGCAGTCCCACGGACCGGGGGATTCAGCCCCAGCATTTT. This chain uses TRBV28 with TRBJ1-5; D perhaps matches TRBD1 (5 bases). The CDR3 loop spans 15 amino acids. Trimming took off 5 bases at V and 6 bases at J, with 17 bases between the two ends. The V gene's germline CDR1 is MDHEN and CDR2 SYDVKM. Based on the CDR3 plus reference TRBV28 and TRBJ1-5, the full variable domain is DVKVTQSSRYLVKRTGEKVFLECVQDMDHENMFWYRQDPGLGLRLIYFSYDVKMKEKGDIPEGYSVSREKKERFSLILESASTNQTSMYLCASSPTDRGIQPQHFGDGTRLSIL.

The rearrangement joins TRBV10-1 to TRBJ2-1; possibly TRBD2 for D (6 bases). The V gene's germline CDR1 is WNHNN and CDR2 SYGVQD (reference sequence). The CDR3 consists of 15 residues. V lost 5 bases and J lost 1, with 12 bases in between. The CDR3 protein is CASSSTGLSYNEQFF. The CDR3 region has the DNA TGCGCCAGCAGTTCCACGGGACTTTCCTACAATGAGCAGTTCTTC.

CDR3 sequence: CASSLGQGAQRYEQYF. For the CDR3, the DNA is TGTGCCAGCAGCTTGGGACAGGGGGCGCAGAGGTACGAGCAGTACTTC. The chain is built from TRBV5-4 and TRBJ2-7, with 10 positions matching TRBD1. This CDR3 is built from 16 residues. Per germline, CDR1 SGHNT and CDR2 YYREEE (reference sequence). Trimming cost V 0 bases and J 4 bases; bases outside gene matches: 7.

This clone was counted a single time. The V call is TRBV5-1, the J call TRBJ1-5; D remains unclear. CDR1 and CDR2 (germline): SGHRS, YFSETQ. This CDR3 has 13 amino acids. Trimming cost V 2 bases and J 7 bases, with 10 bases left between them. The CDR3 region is CASSFSLGQPQHF. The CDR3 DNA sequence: TGCGCCAGCAGCTTTTCCCTAGGCCAGCCCCAGCATTTT. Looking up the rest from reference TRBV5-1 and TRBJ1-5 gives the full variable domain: KAGVTQTPRYLIKTRGQQVTLSCSPISGHRSVSWYQQTPGQGLQFLFEYFSETQRNKGNFPGRFSGRQFSNSRSEMNVSTLELGDSALYLCASSFSLGQPQHFGDGTRLSIL.

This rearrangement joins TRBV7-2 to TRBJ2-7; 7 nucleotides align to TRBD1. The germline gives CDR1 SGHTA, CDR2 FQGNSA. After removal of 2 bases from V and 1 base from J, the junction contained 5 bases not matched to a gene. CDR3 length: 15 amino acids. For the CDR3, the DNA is TGTGCCAGCAGCTTAAAAGGGGGCTCTTCCTACGAGCAGTACTTC. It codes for CASSLKGGSSYEQYF.

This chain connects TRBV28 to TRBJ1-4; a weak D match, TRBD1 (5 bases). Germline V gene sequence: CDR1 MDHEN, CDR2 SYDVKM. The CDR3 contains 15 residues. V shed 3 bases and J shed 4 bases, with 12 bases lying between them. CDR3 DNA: TGTGCCAGCAGTTTCCCAGGGTATTATAATGAAAAACTGTTTTTT. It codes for CASSFPGYYNEKLFF. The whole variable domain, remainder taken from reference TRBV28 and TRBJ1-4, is DVKVTQSSRYLVKRTGEKVFLECVQDMDHENMFWYRQDPGLGLRLIYFSYDVKMKEKGDIPEGYSVSREKKERFSLILESASTNQTSMYLCASSFPGYYNEKLFFGSGTQLSVL.